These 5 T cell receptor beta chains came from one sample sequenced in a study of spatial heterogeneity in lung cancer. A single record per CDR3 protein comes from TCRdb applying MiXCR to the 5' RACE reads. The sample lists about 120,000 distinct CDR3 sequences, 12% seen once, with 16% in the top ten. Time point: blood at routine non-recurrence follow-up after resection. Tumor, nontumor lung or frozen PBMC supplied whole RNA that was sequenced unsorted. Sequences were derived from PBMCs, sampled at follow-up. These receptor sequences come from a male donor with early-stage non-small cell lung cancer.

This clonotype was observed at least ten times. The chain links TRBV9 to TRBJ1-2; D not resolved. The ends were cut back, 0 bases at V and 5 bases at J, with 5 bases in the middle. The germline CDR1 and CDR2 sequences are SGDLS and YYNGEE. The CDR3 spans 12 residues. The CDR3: CASSVEGYGYTF. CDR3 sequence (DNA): TGTGCCAGCAGCGTAGAAGGGTATGGCTACACCTTC.

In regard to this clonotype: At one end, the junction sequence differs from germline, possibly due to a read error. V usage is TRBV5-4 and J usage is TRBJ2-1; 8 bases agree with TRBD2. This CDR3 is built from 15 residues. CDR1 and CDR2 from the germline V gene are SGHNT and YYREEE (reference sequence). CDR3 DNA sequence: TGTGCCAGCAGCCCGGGAGGGCTAGCGGACAATGAGCTGTTCTTC. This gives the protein CASSPGGLADNELFF.

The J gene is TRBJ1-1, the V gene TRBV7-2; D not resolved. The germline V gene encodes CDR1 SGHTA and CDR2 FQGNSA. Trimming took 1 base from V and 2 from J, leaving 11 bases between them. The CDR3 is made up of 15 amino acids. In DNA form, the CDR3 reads TGTGCCAGCAGCTTAGTAAAGGGAACAAACACTGAAGCTTTCTTT. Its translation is CASSLVKGTNTEAFF.

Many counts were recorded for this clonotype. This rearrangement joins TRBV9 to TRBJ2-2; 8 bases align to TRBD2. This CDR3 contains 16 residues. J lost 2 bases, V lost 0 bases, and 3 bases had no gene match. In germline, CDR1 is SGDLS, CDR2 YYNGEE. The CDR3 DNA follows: TGTGCCAGCAGCGTAGACAGCGGGGGAAACACCGGGGAGCTGTTTTTT. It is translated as CASSVDSGGNTGELFF.

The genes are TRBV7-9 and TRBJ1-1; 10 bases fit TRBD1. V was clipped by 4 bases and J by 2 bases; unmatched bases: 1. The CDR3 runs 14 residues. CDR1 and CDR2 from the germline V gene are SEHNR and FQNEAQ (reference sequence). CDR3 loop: CASSSTGGNTEAFF. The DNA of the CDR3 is TGTGCCAGCAGCTCGACAGGGGGCAACACTGAAGCTTTCTTT.